Below, one T cell receptor (beta chain) is given with its context. One entry per CDR3 protein, called by TCRdb with MiXCR from the 5' RACE reads. The table records approximately 60,000 distinct CDR3 sequences, over 8.5% of them present only once. These data originate in a study of T-cell memory formation after mild COVID-19. The V gene's germline CDR1 is SGHKS and CDR2 YYEKEE (reference sequence). The V end was cut by 1 base, the J end by 7 bases, with 18 bases between. The CDR3 contains 16 residues. The receptor comes from a young man who had mild COVID-19 (a few samples of this study predate the infection). Cell type and time point are not known. The chain employs TRBV5-5 and TRBJ1-5; D not certain. The sequenced material came from PBMCs or a T cell subset sorted from them (not recorded which). The CDR3 coding sequence is TGTGCCAGCAGCTTGATTGTGGCAGCTCGAGGGCAGCCCCAGCATTTT. This translates into CASSLIVAARGQPQHF. The entire variable domain, with the rest obtained from reference TRBV5-5 and TRBJ1-5, is as follows: DAGVTQSPTHLIKTRGQQVTLRCSPISGHKSVSWYQQVLGQGPQFIFQYYEKEERGRGNFPDRFSARQFPNYSSELNVNALLLGDSALYLCASSLIVAARGQPQHFGDGTRLSIL.